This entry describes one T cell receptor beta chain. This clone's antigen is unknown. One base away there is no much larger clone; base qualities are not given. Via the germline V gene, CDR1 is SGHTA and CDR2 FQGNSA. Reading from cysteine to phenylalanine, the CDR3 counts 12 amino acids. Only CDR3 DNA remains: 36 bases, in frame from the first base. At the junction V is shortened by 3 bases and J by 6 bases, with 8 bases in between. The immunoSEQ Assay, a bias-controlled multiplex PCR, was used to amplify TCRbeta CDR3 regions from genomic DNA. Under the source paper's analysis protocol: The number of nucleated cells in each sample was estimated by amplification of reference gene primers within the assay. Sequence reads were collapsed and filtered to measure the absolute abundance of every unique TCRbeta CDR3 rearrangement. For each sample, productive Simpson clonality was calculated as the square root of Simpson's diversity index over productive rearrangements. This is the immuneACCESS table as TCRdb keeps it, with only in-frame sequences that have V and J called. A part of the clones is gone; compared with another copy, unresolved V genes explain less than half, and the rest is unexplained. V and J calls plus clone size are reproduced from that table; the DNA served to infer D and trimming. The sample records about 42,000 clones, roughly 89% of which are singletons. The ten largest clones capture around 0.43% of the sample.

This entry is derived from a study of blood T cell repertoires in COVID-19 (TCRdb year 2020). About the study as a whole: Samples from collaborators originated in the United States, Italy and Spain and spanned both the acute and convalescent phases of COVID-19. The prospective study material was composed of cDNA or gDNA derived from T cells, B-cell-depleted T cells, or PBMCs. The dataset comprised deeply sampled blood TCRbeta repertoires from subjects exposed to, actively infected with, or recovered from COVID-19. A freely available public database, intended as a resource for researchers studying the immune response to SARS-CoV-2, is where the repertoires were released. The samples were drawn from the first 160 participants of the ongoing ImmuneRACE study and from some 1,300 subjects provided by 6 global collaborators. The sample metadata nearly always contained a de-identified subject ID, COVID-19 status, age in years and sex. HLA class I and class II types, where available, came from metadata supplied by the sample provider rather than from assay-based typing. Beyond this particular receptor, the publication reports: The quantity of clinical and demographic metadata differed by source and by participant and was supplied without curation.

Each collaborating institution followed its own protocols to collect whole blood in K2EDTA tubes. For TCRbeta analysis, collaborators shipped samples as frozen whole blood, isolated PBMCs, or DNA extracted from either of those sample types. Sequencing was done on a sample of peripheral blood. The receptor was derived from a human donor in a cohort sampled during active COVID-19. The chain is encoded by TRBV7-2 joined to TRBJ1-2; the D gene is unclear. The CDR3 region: CASSFQRDGYTF. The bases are TGTGCCAGCAGCTTTCAGAGGGATGGCTACACCTTC.